This note documents a single T cell receptor (beta chain) sequence. The antigen is not known. The data were obtained in a study of cytomegalovirus exposure and HLA in healthy donors. CDR1 is SGHTA, CDR2 FQGNSA, per germline. The CDR3 is made up of 15 amino acids. V lost 4 bases, J lost 12 bases, and 15 bases stayed unmatched. General study points: The productive fraction for most TCR beta V segments was about 87% or about 30% in an earlier analysis. According to reports, the classifier identified cytomegalovirus status with high specificity and sensitivity.

It was with 60 Vbeta and 13 Jbeta primers that the PCR ran. Using immunoSEQ multiplex PCR, the repertoire was profiled, and TCRdb retains in-frame clones only, with some absent. Found here are approximately 110,000 clones, 76% of them singletons; the top ten hold around 1.8%. The chain joins TRBV7-2 to TRBJ2-1; 7 nucleotides match TRBD2. Source material: PBMCs. The source of this sequence is a man aged 50-60 years in good health and CMV-seronegative. In DNA form, the CDR3 reads TGTGCCAGCAGCTCCCAAAACCGCCGGTCGGGGGGGCAGTTCTTC. Amino acid sequence: CASSSQNRRSGGQFF.